This TCR beta chain appears in the sequencing data of a study of neurological immune-mediated disorders. Whole-study results and caveats: No expanded-clone CDR3 amino acid sequence recurred across subjects, suggesting private TCR-beta repertoires. The greatest degree of TCR clonal expansion was observed in HTLV-1-associated myelopathy, with the lowest in multiple sclerosis, below that of healthy controls.

This clonotype was observed at least ten times. Its antigen is not identified. TCRdb analysed the 5' RACE reads with MiXCR anew, one entry per CDR3 protein. The sample lists 40,000 to 55,000 distinct CDR3 sequences; around 2.9% were seen once. The CDR3 is 11 amino acids. With 11 bases removed from V and 12 bases from J, the gap between germline ends came to 17 bases. Looked up from germline, CDR1 is ENHRY and CDR2 is SYGVKD. The sequenced material came from PBMCs. The receptor comes from a woman in her 50s with multiple sclerosis. The chain combines TRBV10-3 with TRBJ2-1; tentative D call: TRBD1 (7 bases). This CDR3 reads CASRAQGGQFF. In nucleotides, the CDR3 is TGTGCCTCCCGGGCCCAGGGGGGGCAGTTCTTC.